A single sample gave rise to the 6 T cell receptor beta chains below, sequenced in a study of identical twins (dated by TCRdb to the mid-2010s). Library generation was performed with 5' RACE. Sequencing instrument: Illumina HiSeq 2000. Using fastp trimming at Q25 and MiXCR clonotype assembly, TCRdb reanalyzed the public sequencing data and kept in-frame beta chains. Each entry merges the rows of one CDR3 protein and shows their most common DNA and genes. Present in this sample are around 530,000 distinct CDR3 sequences, nearly 15% of which were seen just once. Jointly, the top ten make up 0.44% of the sample. The same sample was also used in a study of yellow fever vaccine responses in identical twins.

The specimen was CD4+ T cells sorted from blood. Receptor source: a woman aged 18 to 35 in good health.

The rearrangement joins TRBV5-1 to TRBJ1-5; no clear D. The CDR3 runs 16 residues. Germline lookup yields CDR1 SGHRS and CDR2 YFSETQ. Between the trimmed V and J ends, which lost 0 bases and 5 bases, there was a span of 15 bases. As DNA, the CDR3 is TGCGCCAGCAGCTTGGGTAGTGGCTTCGGCGATCAGCCCCAGCATTTT. This gives the protein CASSLGSGFGDQPQHF.

In this sample, this clonotype turned up many times. The chain couples TRBV10-2 to TRBJ2-1, with 7 positions matching TRBD1. CDR3 length equals 16 residues. Germline CDR1 is WSHSY and CDR2 is SAAADI. The V segment lost 4 bases and the J segment 5 bases; nucleotides outside the gene matches: 11. CDR3 nucleotide sequence: TGCGCCAGCAGTGGCGGACCGGGACAGACCAACAATGAGCAGTTCTTC. Encoded protein: CASSGGPGQTNNEQFF.

This clonotype was picked up many times. The chain is built from TRBV7-9 and TRBJ1-1, with TRBD1 matching 9 bases. This CDR3 comprises 15 residues. The germline V gene encodes CDR1 SEHNR and CDR2 FQNEAQ (reference sequence). The V gene end was trimmed by 4 bases and the J gene end by 0 bases; junction bases not matched to a gene: 3. The CDR3 loop is CASSSRTGVNTEAFF. CDR3 sequence (DNA): TGTGCCAGCAGCTCCCGGACAGGGGTGAACACTGAAGCTTTCTTT.

V usage is TRBV5-1 and J usage is TRBJ2-1; 10 nucleotides align to TRBD2. The CDR3 is 16 amino acids. Germline V CDR1 and CDR2: SGHRS, YFSETQ. Germline trimming cut 3 bases from V and 5 bases from J; bases unmatched to any gene: 8. CDR3 residues: CASSSSGTSVHNEQFF. In DNA, the CDR3 is TGCGCCAGCAGCTCAAGCGGGACTAGCGTGCACAATGAGCAGTTCTTC.

The chain has TRBV4-1 and TRBJ2-3; TRBD2 matches at 12 bases. The junction had 10 bases not matched to a gene; V was cut back by 4 bases and J by 2 bases. CDR1 MGHRA and CDR2 YSYEKL come from the germline V gene. The CDR3 extends over 18 amino acids. CDR3 nucleotides: TGCGCCAGCAGCCTCACGCTAGCGGGGGGGCTCATCACAGATACGCAGTATTTT. It is translated as CASSLTLAGGLITDTQYF.

The V call is TRBV14, the J call TRBJ2-5, with D possibly TRBD1 on 6 matching bases. V shed 0 bases and J shed 9 bases, with 11 bases lying between them. The germline V gene encodes CDR1 SGHDN and CDR2 FVKESK. This CDR3 contains 13 residues. The CDR3 spells CASSQDHRASQYF. The CDR3 bases are TGTGCCAGCAGCCAAGATCACAGGGCTTCCCAGTACTTC.